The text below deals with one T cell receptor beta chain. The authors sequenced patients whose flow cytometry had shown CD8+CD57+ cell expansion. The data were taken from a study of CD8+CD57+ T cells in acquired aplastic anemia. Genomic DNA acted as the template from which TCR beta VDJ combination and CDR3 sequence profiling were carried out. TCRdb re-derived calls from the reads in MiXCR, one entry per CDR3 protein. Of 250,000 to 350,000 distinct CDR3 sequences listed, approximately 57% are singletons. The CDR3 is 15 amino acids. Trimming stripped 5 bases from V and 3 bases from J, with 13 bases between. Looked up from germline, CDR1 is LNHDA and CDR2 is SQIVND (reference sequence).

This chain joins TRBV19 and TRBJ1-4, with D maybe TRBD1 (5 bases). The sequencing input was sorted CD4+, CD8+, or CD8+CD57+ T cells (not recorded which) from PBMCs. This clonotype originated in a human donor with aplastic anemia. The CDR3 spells CASSDAGSSNEKLFF. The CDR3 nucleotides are TGTGCCAGTAGTGACGCAGGGTCCTCTAATGAAAAACTGTTTTTT.